Listed here is a single TCR beta chain. This clone's antigen is unknown. No clone much larger than this one lies a single base away; base qualities are absent. The sample belongs to a study of radiotherapy plus CTLA-4 blockade in lung cancer (dated 2018 in TCRdb). Study-wide context: Objective responses were observed in 15% to 20% of enrolled patients, and disease control was achieved in 31%. What the work shows at the level of the full study, not this receptor alone: After treatment with radiotherapy and ipilimumab, TCR clones that originated in tumors expanded in peripheral blood. The strongest predictors of response, as reported, were early dynamic changes in blood T cell clones along with a rise in serum interferon-beta after radiation.

Libraries were made using the immunoSEQ multiplex PCR assay. TCRdb limited this immuneACCESS table to in-frame rearrangements with V and J called. A share of clones is missing; checked studies link under half to unresolved V genes, and the rest is unexplained. The sample table shows 95,000 to 150,000 clones, and just under 90% are seen once. The top ten clonotypes cover approximately 7% of the sample. The study evaluated CTLA-4 blockade (ipilimumab) given together with focal radiation therapy in patients who had chemo-refractory metastatic non-small-cell lung cancer. This TCR derives from a human donor with non-small cell lung cancer that progressed on radiotherapy plus ipilimumab. The sample was peripheral blood, taken from a patient treated with radiotherapy plus ipilimumab.

The CDR3 here reads CAINPDRSYNEQFF. The DNA reads TGTGCCATCAATCCGGACCGCTCCTACAATGAGCAGTTCTTC. The receptor chain draws on TRBV10-3 and TRBJ2-1, with the D gene call left open. In the germline V gene, CDR1 corresponds to ENHRY and CDR2 to SYGVKD. The CDR3 covers 14 residues, taking in both the cysteine and the phenylalanine. Only the CDR3 region is kept as DNA, spanning 42 bases read in frame from base 1. Trimming takes 7 bases from V and 0 bases from J, and the germline ends sit 10 bases apart.